These 20 T cell receptor beta chains originate from one sample sequenced in a study of PD-1 blockade in classical Hodgkin lymphoma. Profiling relied on immunoSEQ multiplex PCR, and the TCRdb table lists in-frame clones only, not all of them. Of tens of thousands of clones listed, 78% are singletons. Time point of the sample: cycle 4 day 1 (C4D1), after more than 5 weeks of nivolumab. In every patient, relapse followed autologous stem cell transplantation, while exposure to brentuximab vedotin differed. The specimen was peripheral blood mononuclear cells (PBMCs), collected before the fourth cycle of nivolumab. These receptor sequences come from a human donor with classical Hodgkin lymphoma.

The V gene is TRBV27, the J gene TRBJ1-6; D unclear. Germline loops: CDR1 MNHEY, CDR2 SMNVEV (reference sequence). The CDR3 loop spans 14 amino acids. V gave up 1 base and J gave up 9 bases, with 10 bases separating them. The CDR3 nucleotides are TGTGCCAGCAGTTTATTGCAGCCCGGTTCACCCCTCCACTTT. It yields the protein CASSLLQPGSPLHF.

This clone was recorded at least ten times. V is TRBV6-5 and J is TRBJ2-7, with D tentatively TRBD2 (6 bases). This CDR3 spans 14 amino acids. Per germline, CDR1 MNHEY and CDR2 SVGAGI. V lost 6 bases to trimming and J lost 2 bases, with 14 bases between them. Here the CDR3 reads CASSPGTLPYEQYF. The CDR3 nucleotides are TGTGCCAGCAGCCCCGGGACTCTTCCCTACGAGCAGTACTTC.

This clone was seen only once. The genes are TRBV5-5 and TRBJ2-6; D gene unclear. CDR1 is SGHKS, CDR2 YYEKEE, per germline (reference sequence). The CDR3 has 19 residues. The V and J ends lost 0 bases and 0 bases respectively, with 16 bases between them. The CDR3 region is CASSLALVGAYSGANVLTF. In nucleotides, the CDR3 is TGTGCCAGCAGCTTGGCCCTGGTTGGCGCATACTCTGGGGCCAACGTCCTGACTTTC.

The chain is built from TRBV5-6 and TRBJ2-7; 9 bases map to TRBD1. Germline-derived CDR1 and CDR2 are SGHDT and YYEEEE. This CDR3 has 14 residues. Trimming took 1 base from V and 5 from J; bases not matched to a gene: 4. The CDR3 coding sequence is TGTGCCAGCAGCTTGTGGGACAGGGAAAACGAGCAGTACTTC. This encodes CASSLWDRENEQYF.

The chain links TRBV5-1 to TRBJ1-4; D unclear. The length of the CDR3 is 19 residues. V was trimmed by 4 bases and J by 0 bases, leaving 22 bases between them. Germline V gene lookup returns CDR1 SGHRS and CDR2 YFSETQ. The CDR3, as DNA: TGCGCCAGCAGCCTGGCGAGGTTTCGGGAATCCGCAACTAATGAAAAACTGTTTTTT. Amino acids: CASSLARFRESATNEKLFF.

This sequence joins TRBV7-2 and TRBJ1-2; D not resolved. Trimming cost V 5 bases and J 5 bases, with 9 bases left between them. This CDR3 region has 12 residues. Germline CDR1 and CDR2: SGHTA and FQGNSA. The CDR3 DNA reads TGTGCCAGCAGCCCTAGATTATATGGCTACACCTTC. Encoded protein: CASSPRLYGYTF.

This rearrangement joins TRBV6-6 to TRBJ1-3; tentative D call: TRBD1 (5 bases). The V gene's germline CDR1 is MNHNY and CDR2 SVGAGI (reference sequence). The length of the CDR3 is 15 residues. The ends were cut back, 6 bases at V and 0 bases at J, with 12 bases in the middle. CDR3 sequence reads: CASRSWGDSGNTIYF. CDR3 in DNA: TGTGCCAGCAGATCGTGGGGGGACTCTGGAAACACCATATATTTT.

The V call is TRBV9, the J call TRBJ2-3, with D unresolved. Germline CDR1 SGDLS, CDR2 YYNGEE. The V end was cut by 3 bases, the J end by 3 bases, with 8 bases between. The CDR3 totals 13 residues. The CDR3 bases are TGTGCCAGCAGCGCCGATGGGACAGATACGCAGTATTTT. Translation: CASSADGTDTQYF.

This chain connects TRBV18 to TRBJ2-7; D gene ambiguous. Germline V gives CDR1 KGHSH, CDR2 LQKENI. CDR3 size: 14 residues. Trimming pared 6 bases from V and 2 bases from J, leaving 14 bases between. DNA for the CDR3: TGTGCCAGCTCCCGAGACGGAAGAACCTACGAGCAGTACTTC. This gives the protein CASSRDGRTYEQYF.

The chain combines TRBV2 with TRBJ1-4, with TRBD1 matching over 9 bases. This CDR3 is 16 amino acids long. J lost 4 bases, V lost 6 bases, and 9 bases had no gene match. CDR1 is SNHLY and CDR2 is FYNNEI in the germline V gene. This chain's CDR3 is CASRGTGIAINEKLFF. The CDR3 bases are TGTGCCAGCAGGGGGACAGGGATTGCGATTAATGAAAAACTGTTTTTT.

The chain employs TRBV5-1 and TRBJ2-7, with D perhaps matching TRBD1 (5 bases). Per the germline V gene, CDR1 is SGHRS and CDR2 is YFSETQ. This CDR3 is built from 16 residues. Between the trimmed V and J ends, which lost 0 bases and 4 bases, there was a span of 17 bases. CDR3 coding DNA: TGCGCCAGCAGCTTGGAGGGTGGGGTTTCAGGGTACGAGCAGTACTTC. Translating it yields CASSLEGGVSGYEQYF.

J is TRBJ1-1 and V is TRBV6-1; D ambiguous. Germline V gene data show CDR1 as MNHNS and CDR2 as SASEGT. The CDR3 length is 13 residues. V was trimmed by 10 bases and J by 9 bases, leaving 21 bases between them. The CDR3 region is CATSPAQDDKAFF. CDR3 DNA sequence: TGTGCCACCTCCCCGGCCCAAGACGATAAAGCTTTCTTT.

The genes are TRBV7-2 and TRBJ2-7; D might be TRBD1 (5 bases). The CDR3 length is 14 residues. The germline gives CDR1 SGHTA, CDR2 FQGNSA. V gave up 1 base and J gave up 2 bases, with 9 bases separating them. The CDR3 nucleotides read TGTGCCAGCAGCTTAGAGACAGACGCCTACGAGCAGTACTTC. It is translated as CASSLETDAYEQYF. The full variable domain, rest sourced from reference TRBV7-2 and TRBJ2-7, is GAGVSQSPSNKVTEKGKDVELRCDPISGHTALYWYRQSLGQGLEFLIYFQGNSAPDKSGLPSDRFSAERTGGSVSTLTIQRTQQEDSAVYLCASSLETDAYEQYFGPGTRLTVT.

This clone showed up just once. This sequence joins TRBV18 and TRBJ2-3; TRBD2 agrees at 14 bases. This CDR3 is built from 14 residues. The V and J ends lost 8 bases and 4 bases, in that order; junction bases with no gene match: 2. CDR1 and CDR2 from the germline V gene are KGHSH and LQKENI. As DNA, the CDR3 is TGTGCCAGCCGACTAGCGGGAGGGCCAGATACGCAGTATTTT. Residues: CASRLAGGPDTQYF.

The J gene is TRBJ2-7, the V gene TRBV28, with unresolved D. The germline V and J ends were trimmed by 4 bases and 2 bases, with 18 bases remaining between them. Germline CDR1 is MDHEN and CDR2 is SYDVKM. This CDR3 contains 16 residues. DNA of the CDR3: TGTGCCAGCAGTTCCCCCCGGTGGCTACCTCCCTACGAGCAGTACTTC. Translation: CASSSPRWLPPYEQYF.

The chain employs TRBV29-1 and TRBJ1-5; D ambiguous. Germline V CDR1 and CDR2: SQVTM, ANQGSEA. Between the trimmed V and J ends, which lost 4 bases and 4 bases, there was a span of 11 bases. The CDR3 runs to 13 residues. CDR3 region: CSVVEGGNQPQHF. The DNA for the CDR3 is TGCAGCGTTGTTGAGGGAGGAAATCAGCCCCAGCATTTT.

The rearrangement uses TRBV5-8 and TRBJ2-1; the D gene is possibly TRBD2 (6 bases). Germline CDR1 SGHTS, CDR2 YDEGEE. The germline V and J ends were trimmed by 2 bases and 1 base, with 7 bases remaining between them. The CDR3 is 14 residues long. Written as DNA, the CDR3 is TGTGCCAGCAGCTTACGGGGGTCCTACAATGAGCAGTTCTTC. Its protein is CASSLRGSYNEQFF.

CDR3 region: CASSFGPGLALTDTQYF. CDR3 sequence (DNA): TGTGCCAGCAGCTTTGGCCCGGGACTAGCCCTAACAGATACGCAGTATTTT. The chain employs TRBV7-9 and TRBJ2-3; TRBD2 matches 9 bases. Germline V gene data show CDR1 as SEHNR and CDR2 as FQNEAQ (reference sequence). J lost 3 bases, V lost 3 bases, and 10 bases had no gene match. The CDR3 has 17 residues.

V and J are TRBV5-5 and TRBJ1-1; no firm D call. With 7 bases removed from V and 0 bases from J, the gap between germline ends came to 13 bases. Per the germline V gene, CDR1 is SGHKS and CDR2 is YYEKEE (reference sequence). This CDR3 region has 14 residues. CDR3 coding DNA: TGTGCCAGCGGAAGATGGGGTTTGAACACTGAAGCTTTCTTT. Protein: CASGRWGLNTEAFF. The full variable domain, rest sourced from reference TRBV5-5 and TRBJ1-1, is DAGVTQSPTHLIKTRGQQVTLRCSPISGHKSVSWYQQVLGQGPQFIFQYYEKEERGRGNFPDRFSARQFPNYSSELNVNALLLGDSALYLCASGRWGLNTEAFFGQGTRLTVV.

For this clone: It may be a read error: a sequence one base away is much more abundant. The CDR3 ends on some other residue instead of the conserved phenylalanine or tryptophan, so this is likely a read error. The chain carries TRBV29-1 and TRBJ2-7; 9 bases fit TRBD1. Germline CDR1 SQVTM, CDR2 ANQGSEA. The CDR3 runs 14 residues. V shed 5 bases, J shed 5 bases, and the junction held 10 bases outside the gene matches. CDR3 loop: CSVRDADRGDEQYL. The CDR3 coding sequence is TGCAGCGTTCGGGACGCGGACAGGGGTGACGAGCAGTACCTC.